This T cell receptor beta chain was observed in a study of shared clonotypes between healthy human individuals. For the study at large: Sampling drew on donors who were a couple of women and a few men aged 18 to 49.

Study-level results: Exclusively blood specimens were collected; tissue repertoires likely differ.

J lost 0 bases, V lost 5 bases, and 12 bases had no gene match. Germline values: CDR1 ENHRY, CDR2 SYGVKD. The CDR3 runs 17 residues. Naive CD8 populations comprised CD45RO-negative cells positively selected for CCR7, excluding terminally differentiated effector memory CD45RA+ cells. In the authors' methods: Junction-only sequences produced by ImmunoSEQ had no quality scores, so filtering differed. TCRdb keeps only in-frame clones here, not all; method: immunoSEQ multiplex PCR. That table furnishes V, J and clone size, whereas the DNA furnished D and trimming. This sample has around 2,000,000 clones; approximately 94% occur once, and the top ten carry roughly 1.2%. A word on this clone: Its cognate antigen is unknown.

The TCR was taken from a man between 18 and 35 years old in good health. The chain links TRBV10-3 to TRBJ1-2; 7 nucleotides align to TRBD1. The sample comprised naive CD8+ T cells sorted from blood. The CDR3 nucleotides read TGTGCCATCAGTCCCCAGGGGACAGACACATCTAACTATGGCTACACCTTC. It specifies CAISPQGTDTSNYGYTF.